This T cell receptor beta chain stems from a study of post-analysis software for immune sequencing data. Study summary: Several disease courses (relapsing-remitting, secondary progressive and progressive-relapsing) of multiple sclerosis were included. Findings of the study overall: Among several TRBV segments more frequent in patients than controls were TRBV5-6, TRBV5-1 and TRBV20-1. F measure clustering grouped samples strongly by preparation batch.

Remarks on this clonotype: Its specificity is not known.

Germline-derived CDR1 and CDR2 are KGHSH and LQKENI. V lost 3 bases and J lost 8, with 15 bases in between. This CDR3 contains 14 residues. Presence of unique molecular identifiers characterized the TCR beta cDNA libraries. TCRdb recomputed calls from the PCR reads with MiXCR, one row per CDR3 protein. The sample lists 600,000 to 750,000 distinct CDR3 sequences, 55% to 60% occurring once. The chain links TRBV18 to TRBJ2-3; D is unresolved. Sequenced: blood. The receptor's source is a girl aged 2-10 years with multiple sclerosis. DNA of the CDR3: TGTGCCAGCTCACCGGAACAATTTGGAAGTACGCAGTATTTT. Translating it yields CASSPEQFGSTQYF.